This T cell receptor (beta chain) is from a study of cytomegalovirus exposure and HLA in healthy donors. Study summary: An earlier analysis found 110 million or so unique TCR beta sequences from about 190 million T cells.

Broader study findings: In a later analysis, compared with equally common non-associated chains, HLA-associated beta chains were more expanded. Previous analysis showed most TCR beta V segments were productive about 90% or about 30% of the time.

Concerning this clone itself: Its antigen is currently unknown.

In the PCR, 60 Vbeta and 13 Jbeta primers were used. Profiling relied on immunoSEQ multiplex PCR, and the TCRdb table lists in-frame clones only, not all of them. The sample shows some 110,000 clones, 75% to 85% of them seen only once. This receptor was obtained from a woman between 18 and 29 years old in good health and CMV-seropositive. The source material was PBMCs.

The CDR3 DNA sequence: TGTGCCTCCGGGGGAGGCAACTATGGCTACACCTTC. It specifies CASGGGNYGYTF. The chain has TRBV27 and TRBJ1-2; TRBD1 might be the D (5 bases). Trimming removed 11 bases from V and 2 bases from J, with 12 bases in between. Germline V lookup: CDR1 MNHEY, CDR2 SMNVEV (reference sequence). The CDR3 totals 12 residues.